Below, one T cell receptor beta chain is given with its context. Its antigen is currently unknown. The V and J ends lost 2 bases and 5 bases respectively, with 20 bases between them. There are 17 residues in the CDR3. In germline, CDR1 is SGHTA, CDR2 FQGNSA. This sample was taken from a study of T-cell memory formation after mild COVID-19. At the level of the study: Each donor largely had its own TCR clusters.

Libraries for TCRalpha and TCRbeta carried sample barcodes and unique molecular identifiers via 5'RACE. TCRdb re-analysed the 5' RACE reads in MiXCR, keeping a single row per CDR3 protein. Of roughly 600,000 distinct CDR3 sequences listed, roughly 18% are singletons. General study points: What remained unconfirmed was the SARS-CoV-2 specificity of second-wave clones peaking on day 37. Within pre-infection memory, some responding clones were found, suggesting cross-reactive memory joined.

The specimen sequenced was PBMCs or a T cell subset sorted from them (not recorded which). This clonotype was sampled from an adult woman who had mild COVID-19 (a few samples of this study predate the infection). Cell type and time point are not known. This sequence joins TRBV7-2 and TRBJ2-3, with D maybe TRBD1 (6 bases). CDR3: CASSLRVRDTRGDTQYF. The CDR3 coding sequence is TGTGCCAGCAGCTTAAGGGTCCGGGACACCAGGGGAGATACGCAGTATTTT.